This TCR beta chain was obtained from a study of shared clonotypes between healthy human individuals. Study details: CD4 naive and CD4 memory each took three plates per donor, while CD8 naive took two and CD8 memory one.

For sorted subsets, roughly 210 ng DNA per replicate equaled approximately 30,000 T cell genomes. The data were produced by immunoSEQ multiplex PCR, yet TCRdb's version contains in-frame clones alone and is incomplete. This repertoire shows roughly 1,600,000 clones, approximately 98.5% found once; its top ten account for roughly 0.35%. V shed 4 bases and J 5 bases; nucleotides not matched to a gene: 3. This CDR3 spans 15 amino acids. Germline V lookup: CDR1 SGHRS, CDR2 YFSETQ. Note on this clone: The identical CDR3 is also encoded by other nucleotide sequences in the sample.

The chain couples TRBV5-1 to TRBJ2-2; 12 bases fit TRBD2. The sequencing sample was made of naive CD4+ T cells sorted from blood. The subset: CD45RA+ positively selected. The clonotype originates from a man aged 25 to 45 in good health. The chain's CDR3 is CASSTGLAGTGELFF. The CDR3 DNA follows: TGCGCCAGCAGCACAGGACTAGCGGGGACCGGGGAGCTGTTTTTT.